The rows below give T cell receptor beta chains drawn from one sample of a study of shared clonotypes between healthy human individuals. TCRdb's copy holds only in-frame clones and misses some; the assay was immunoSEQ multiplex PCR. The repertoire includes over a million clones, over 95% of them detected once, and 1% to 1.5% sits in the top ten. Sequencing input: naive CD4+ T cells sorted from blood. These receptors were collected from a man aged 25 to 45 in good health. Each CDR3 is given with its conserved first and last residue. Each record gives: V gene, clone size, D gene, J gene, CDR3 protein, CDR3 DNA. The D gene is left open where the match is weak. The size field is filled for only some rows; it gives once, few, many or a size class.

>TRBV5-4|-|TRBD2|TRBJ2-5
CASRPGLALAETQYF
TGTGCCAGCAGGCCGGGACTAGCGCTCGCAGAGACCCAGTACTTC
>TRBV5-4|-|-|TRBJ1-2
CASTLGGQWNYGYTF
TGTGCCAGCACCCTCGGAGGACAGTGGAACTATGGCTACACCTTC
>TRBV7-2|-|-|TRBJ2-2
CASSLIRNTGELFF
TGTGCCAGCAGCTTAATCAGAAACACCGGGGAGCTGTTTTTT
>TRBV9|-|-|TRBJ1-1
CASSVRGGTEAFF
TGTGCCAGCAGCGTCCGGGGGGGCACTGAAGCTTTCTTT
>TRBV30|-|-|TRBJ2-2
CAWSEGSPNTGELFF
TGTGCCTGGAGTGAGGGCAGCCCGAACACCGGGGAGCTGTTTTTT
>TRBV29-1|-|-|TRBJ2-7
CSVVNPRSSYEQYF
TGCAGCGTTGTCAACCCGAGGAGCTCCTACGAGCAGTACTTC
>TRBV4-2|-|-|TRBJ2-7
CASSRLGPAEDEQYF
TGTGCCAGCAGCCGTCTCGGCCCCGCAGAGGACGAGCAGTACTTC
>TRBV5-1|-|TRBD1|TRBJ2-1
CASSLRDRGDETYNEQFF
TGCGCCAGCAGCTTACGGGACAGGGGGGACGAGACCTACAATGAGCAGTTCTTC
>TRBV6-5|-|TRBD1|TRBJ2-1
CASSYRDRDLDEQFF
TGTGCCAGCAGTTACCGGGACAGGGATTTGGATGAGCAGTTCTTC
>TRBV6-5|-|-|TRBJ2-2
CASSQGTAGIGELFF
TGTGCCAGCAGCCAAGGGACCGCCGGAATCGGGGAGCTGTTTTTT
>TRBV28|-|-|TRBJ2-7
CASSIPGHSYEQYF
TGTGCCAGCAGCATCCCGGGACACAGTTACGAGCAGTACTTC
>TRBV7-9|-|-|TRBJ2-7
CASSLVRVSGSYEQYF
TGTGCCAGCAGCTTAGTCAGAGTTTCCGGCTCCTACGAGCAGTACTTC
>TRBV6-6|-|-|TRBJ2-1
CASSYTVAEKYNEQFF
TGTGCCAGCAGCTATACCGTAGCGGAAAAATACAATGAGCAGTTCTTC
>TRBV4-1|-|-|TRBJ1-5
CASSQGIRGNNQPQHF
TGCGCCAGCAGCCAAGGGATACGGGGAAACAATCAGCCCCAGCATTTT
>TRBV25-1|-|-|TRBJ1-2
CASSESGSRGYTF
TGTGCCAGCAGTGAATCAGGGTCACGAGGCTACACCTTC
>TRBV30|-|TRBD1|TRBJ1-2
CAWSAGTDYGYTF
TGTGCCTGGAGCGCGGGGACAGACTATGGCTACACCTTC
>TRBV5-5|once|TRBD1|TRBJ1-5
CASSRRGHSNQPQHF
TGTGCCAGCAGCCGCAGGGGGCACAGCAATCAGCCCCAGCATTTT
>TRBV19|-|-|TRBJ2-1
CASSIYSSYNEQFF
TGTGCCAGTAGTATCTATAGCTCCTACAATGAGCAGTTCTTC
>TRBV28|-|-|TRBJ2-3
CASSPPGDTQYF
TGTGCCAGCAGTCCCCCCGGGGATACGCAGTATTTT
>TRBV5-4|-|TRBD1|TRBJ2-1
CASSFERQGYNEQFF
TGTGCCAGCAGCTTTGAGCGACAGGGATACAATGAGCAGTTCTTC
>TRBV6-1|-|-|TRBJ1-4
CASSPGYRDEKLFF
TGTGCCAGCAGCCCCGGATACAGGGACGAAAAACTGTTTTTT
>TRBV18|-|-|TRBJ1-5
CASSPRVGEAQPQHF
TGTGCCAGCTCACCACGAGTTGGTGAGGCTCAGCCCCAGCATTTT
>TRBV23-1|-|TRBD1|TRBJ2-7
CAIQGEYEQYF
TGCGCCATACAGGGGGAGTACGAGCAGTACTTC
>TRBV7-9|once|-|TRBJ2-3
CASSARAPGADTQYF
TGTGCCAGCAGCGCCCGGGCACCCGGGGCAGATACGCAGTATTTT
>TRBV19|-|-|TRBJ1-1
CASSGALALEAFF
TGTGCCAGTAGTGGGGCTTTGGCCCTTGAAGCTTTCTTT
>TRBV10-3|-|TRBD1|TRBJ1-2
CACKDRENYGYTF
TGTGCCTGTAAGGACAGGGAGAACTATGGCTACACCTTC
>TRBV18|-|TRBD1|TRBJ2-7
CASSPPGTGGNEQYF
TGTGCCAGCTCACCACCGGGGACAGGAGGTAACGAGCAGTACTTC
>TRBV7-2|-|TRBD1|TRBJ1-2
CASSKPGTGSRYGYTF
TGTGCCAGCAGCAAACCCGGGACAGGATCTCGCTATGGCTACACCTTC
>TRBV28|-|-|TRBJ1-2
CASSPLASLYGYTF
TGTGCCAGCAGTCCCTTAGCGTCTCTCTATGGCTACACCTTC
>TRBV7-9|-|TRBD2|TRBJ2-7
CASSHSGGSSYEQYF
TGTGCCAGCAGCCATTCGGGAGGCTCATCCTACGAGCAGTACTTC
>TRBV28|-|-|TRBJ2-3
CASSRFLASYKTDTQYF
TGTGCCAGCAGTCGTTTTCTAGCGAGCTATAAAACAGATACGCAGTATTTT
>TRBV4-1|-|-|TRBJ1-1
CASSQVSMRDTEAFF
TGCGCCAGCAGCCAAGTTTCTATGAGGGACACTGAAGCTTTCTTT
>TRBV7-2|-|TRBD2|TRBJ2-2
CASSGLAGVGTGELFF
TGTGCCAGCAGTGGACTAGCGGGAGTAGGGACCGGGGAGCTGTTTTTT
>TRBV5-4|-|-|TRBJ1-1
CASRDQGRVWTEAFF
TGTGCCAGCAGAGATCAGGGTAGGGTATGGACTGAAGCTTTCTTT
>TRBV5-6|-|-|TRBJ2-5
CASSLSPGSQETQYF
TGTGCCAGCAGCTTGTCTCCAGGAAGCCAAGAGACCCAGTACTTC
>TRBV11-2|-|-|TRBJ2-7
CASSSQTGSYEQYF
TGTGCCAGCAGCTCGCAGACAGGTTCCTACGAGCAGTACTTC
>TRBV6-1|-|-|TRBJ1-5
CASSEQGRNQPQHF
TGTGCCAGCAGTGAACAGGGGCGAAATCAGCCCCAGCATTTT
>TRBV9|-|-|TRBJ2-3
CASSPGVVGTDTQYF
TGTGCCAGCAGCCCCGGGGTAGTGGGCACAGATACGCAGTATTTT
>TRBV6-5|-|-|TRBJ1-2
CATQINYGYTF
TGTGCCACCCAGATAAACTATGGCTACACCTTC
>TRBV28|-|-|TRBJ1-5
CASIGLNSNQPQHF
TGTGCCAGCATTGGGCTGAATAGCAATCAGCCCCAGCATTTT
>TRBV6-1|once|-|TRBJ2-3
CASRARGNTDTQYF
TGTGCCAGCAGGGCCCGGGGCAATACAGATACGCAGTATTTT